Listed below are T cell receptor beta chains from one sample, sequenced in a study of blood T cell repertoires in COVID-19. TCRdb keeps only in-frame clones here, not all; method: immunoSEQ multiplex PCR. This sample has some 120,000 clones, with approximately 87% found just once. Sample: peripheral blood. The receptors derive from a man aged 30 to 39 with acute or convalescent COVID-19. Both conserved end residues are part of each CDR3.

CDR3aa: CASSLTSTDTQYF
j_gene: TRBJ2-3
v_gene: TRBV12-3/TRBV12-4

CDR3aa: CASSLFWTPLEQYF
j_gene: TRBJ2-7
v_gene: TRBV5-8

CDR3aa: CASSQGSFHQETQYF
j_gene: TRBJ2-5
v_gene: TRBV14

CDR3aa: CASSLLGGGADTEAFF
j_gene: TRBJ1-1
v_gene: TRBV5-1

CDR3aa: CASTGREAFF
j_gene: TRBJ1-1
v_gene: TRBV19

CDR3aa: CAIGTGRQVTEAFF
j_gene: TRBJ1-1
v_gene: TRBV6-5

CDR3aa: CSAGGNNQETQYF
j_gene: TRBJ2-5
v_gene: TRBV29-1

CDR3aa: CASSLPSSTGGWNTEAFF
j_gene: TRBJ1-1
v_gene: TRBV7-2

CDR3aa: CASSKGATEAFF
j_gene: TRBJ1-1
v_gene: TRBV21-1

CDR3aa: CASSTGNAGELFF
j_gene: TRBJ2-2
v_gene: TRBV19

CDR3aa: CATSENSGSGNEQFF
j_gene: TRBJ2-1
v_gene: TRBV24-1

CDR3aa: CAWTAWGGTNYGYTF
j_gene: TRBJ1-2
v_gene: TRBV30

CDR3aa: CASSKGTGGAPGYTF
j_gene: TRBJ1-2
v_gene: TRBV6-5

CDR3aa: CASSEPGTGGFTEAFF
j_gene: TRBJ1-1
v_gene: TRBV6-1

CDR3aa: CASSSAGTEDGYTF
j_gene: TRBJ1-2
v_gene: TRBV7-2

CDR3aa: CASSLIDTTEAFF
j_gene: TRBJ1-1
v_gene: TRBV5-5

CDR3aa: CASSFATGGSPLHF
j_gene: TRBJ1-6
v_gene: TRBV27

CDR3aa: CATGLAGAPDTQYF
j_gene: TRBJ2-3
v_gene: TRBV28

CDR3aa: CASSVGLARGKEQFF
j_gene: TRBJ2-1
v_gene: TRBV9

CDR3aa: CASSQPLEQNTIYF
j_gene: TRBJ1-3
v_gene: TRBV3-1/TRBV3-2

CDR3aa: CASSLAPSQETQYF
j_gene: TRBJ2-5
v_gene: TRBV7-2

CDR3aa: CASSLRGGHSSYNEQFF
j_gene: TRBJ2-1
v_gene: TRBV27

CDR3aa: CAWSAVGGYYEQYF
j_gene: TRBJ2-7
v_gene: TRBV30

CDR3aa: CASRSADTQYF
j_gene: TRBJ2-3
v_gene: TRBV18

CDR3aa: CASSLADRDNSPLHF
j_gene: TRBJ1-6
v_gene: TRBV5-1

CDR3aa: CAWKQTENTEAFF
j_gene: TRBJ1-1
v_gene: TRBV30

CDR3aa: CASSYLASGGNYEQYF
j_gene: TRBJ2-7
v_gene: TRBV6-5

CDR3aa: CASSQGQGQDNEQFF
j_gene: TRBJ2-1
v_gene: TRBV4-1

CDR3aa: CASSLEGAREQYF
j_gene: TRBJ2-7
v_gene: TRBV5-1

CDR3aa: CASSQVWGELFF
j_gene: TRBJ2-2
v_gene: TRBV7-2

CDR3aa: CASSMYRDTGELFF
j_gene: TRBJ2-2
v_gene: TRBV19

CDR3aa: CASSDPPDRASYNEQFF
j_gene: TRBJ2-1
v_gene: TRBV25-1

CDR3aa: CASSQGGGYEQYF
j_gene: TRBJ2-7
v_gene: TRBV14

CDR3aa: CASSQFGTSGGVGTDTQYF
j_gene: TRBJ2-3
v_gene: TRBV7-2

CDR3aa: CASSPWADLYGANYGYTF
j_gene: TRBJ1-2
v_gene: TRBV18

CDR3aa: CASSTPGYGYTF
j_gene: TRBJ1-2
v_gene: TRBV12-3/TRBV12-4

CDR3aa: CAWSVLGGQPQHF
j_gene: TRBJ1-5
v_gene: TRBV30

CDR3aa: CASSDPSRGYNTEAFF
j_gene: TRBJ1-1
v_gene: TRBV6-2/TRBV6-3

CDR3aa: CASSALAGGHYEQYF
j_gene: TRBJ2-7
v_gene: TRBV7-2

CDR3aa: CASSQAVSPNEQFF
j_gene: TRBJ2-1
v_gene: TRBV3-1/TRBV3-2

CDR3aa: CASSGTPGYNEQFF
j_gene: TRBJ2-1
v_gene: TRBV2

CDR3aa: CASSAIQETQYF
j_gene: TRBJ2-5
v_gene: TRBV2

CDR3aa: CASSATGGAGQPQHF
j_gene: TRBJ1-5
v_gene: TRBV7-3

CDR3aa: CASSYSRQGSGYTF
j_gene: TRBJ1-2
v_gene: TRBV6-2/TRBV6-3

CDR3aa: CASSPGGTGGMEYYGYTF
j_gene: TRBJ1-2
v_gene: TRBV5-4

CDR3aa: CASSLRVYEQYF
j_gene: TRBJ2-7
v_gene: TRBV12-3/TRBV12-4

CDR3aa: CASTRPGNGELFF
j_gene: TRBJ2-2
v_gene: TRBV7-2

CDR3aa: CASSLALRNRVGYTF
j_gene: TRBJ1-2
v_gene: TRBV5-1

CDR3aa: CASSTTSGGNTGELFF
j_gene: TRBJ2-2
v_gene: TRBV7-3